This TCR beta chain was documented in a study of circulating and synovial CD4+ cells in juvenile arthritis. Study-level findings and limits: CPL and bulk CD4 samples differed at least tenfold in T cell genomes.

V lost 2 bases and J lost 6; bases outside the gene matches: 7. Germline loops: CDR1 SGHVS, CDR2 FQNEAQ. CDR3 length: 15 residues. In regard to this clone: Its matching antigen is unknown.

The data were produced by immunoSEQ multiplex PCR, yet TCRdb's version contains in-frame clones alone and is incomplete. The sample shows tens of thousands of clones, 94% of them seen only once. The gene calls are TRBV7-8 and TRBJ2-5; 9 nucleotides align to TRBD1. The sample taken for sequencing was CD4+ T cells from blood. The TCR sequence derives from a human donor with juvenile idiopathic arthritis. The CDR3 region has the DNA TGTGCCAGCAGCTTACCGCGGGACAGGGTGAAGACCCAGTACTTC. Translating gives CASSLPRDRVKTQYF.